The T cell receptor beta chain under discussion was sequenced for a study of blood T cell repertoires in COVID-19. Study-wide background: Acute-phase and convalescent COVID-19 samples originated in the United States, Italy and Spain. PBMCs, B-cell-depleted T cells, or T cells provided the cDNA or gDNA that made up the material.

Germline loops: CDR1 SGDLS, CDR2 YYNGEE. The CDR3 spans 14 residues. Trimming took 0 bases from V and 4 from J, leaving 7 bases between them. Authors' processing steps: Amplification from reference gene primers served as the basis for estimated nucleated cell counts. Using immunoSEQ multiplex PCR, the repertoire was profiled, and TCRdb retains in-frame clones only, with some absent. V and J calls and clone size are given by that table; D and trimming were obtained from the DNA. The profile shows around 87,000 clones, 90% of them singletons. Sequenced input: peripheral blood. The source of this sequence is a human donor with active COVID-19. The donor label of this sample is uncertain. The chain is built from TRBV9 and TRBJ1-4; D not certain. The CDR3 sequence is CASSVGVNNEKLFF. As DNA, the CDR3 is TGTGCCAGCAGCGTAGGAGTCAATAATGAAAAACTGTTTTTT.